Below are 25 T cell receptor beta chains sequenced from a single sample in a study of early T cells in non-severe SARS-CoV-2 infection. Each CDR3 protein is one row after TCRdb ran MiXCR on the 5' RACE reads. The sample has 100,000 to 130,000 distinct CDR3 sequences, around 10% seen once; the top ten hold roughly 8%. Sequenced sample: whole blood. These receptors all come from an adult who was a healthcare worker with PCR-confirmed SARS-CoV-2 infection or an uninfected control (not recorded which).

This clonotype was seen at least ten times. DNA for the CDR3: TGTGCCAGCAGCCCTGGACACATTCAGTACTTC. It translates to CASSPGHIQYF. V and J are TRBV3-1 and TRBJ2-4; D is unresolved. V shed 4 bases and J shed 8 bases, with 6 bases lying between them. The germline CDR1 and CDR2 sequences are LGHDT and YNNKEL (reference sequence). The CDR3 runs 11 residues. The entire variable domain, with the rest obtained from reference TRBV3-1 and TRBJ2-4, is as follows: DTAVSQTPKYLVTQMGNDKSIKCEQNLGHDTMYWYKQDSKKFLKIMFSYNNKELIINETVPNRFSPKSPDKAHLNLHINSLELGDSAVYFCASSPGHIQYFGAGTRLSVL.

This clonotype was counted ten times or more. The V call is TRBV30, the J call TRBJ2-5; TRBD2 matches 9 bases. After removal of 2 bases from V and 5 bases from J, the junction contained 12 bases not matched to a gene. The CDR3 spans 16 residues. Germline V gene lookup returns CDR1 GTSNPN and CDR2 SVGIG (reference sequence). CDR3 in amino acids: CAWSSLRSGRSETQYF. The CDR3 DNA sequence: TGTGCCTGGAGTTCCCTGAGAAGCGGGAGGTCGGAGACCCAGTACTTC.

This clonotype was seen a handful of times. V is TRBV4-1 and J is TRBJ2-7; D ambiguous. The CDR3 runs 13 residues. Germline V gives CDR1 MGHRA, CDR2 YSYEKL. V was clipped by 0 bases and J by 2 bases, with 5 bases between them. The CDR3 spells CASSQDRAYEQYF. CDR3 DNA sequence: TGCGCCAGCAGCCAAGACAGAGCCTACGAGCAGTACTTC.

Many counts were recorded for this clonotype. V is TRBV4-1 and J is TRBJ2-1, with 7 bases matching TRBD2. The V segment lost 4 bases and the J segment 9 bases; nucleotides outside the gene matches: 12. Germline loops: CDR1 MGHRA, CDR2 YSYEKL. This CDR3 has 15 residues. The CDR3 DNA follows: TGCGCCAGCAGCCCAACCGAGCGGGATCTCGTTGAGCAGTTCTTC. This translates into CASSPTERDLVEQFF.

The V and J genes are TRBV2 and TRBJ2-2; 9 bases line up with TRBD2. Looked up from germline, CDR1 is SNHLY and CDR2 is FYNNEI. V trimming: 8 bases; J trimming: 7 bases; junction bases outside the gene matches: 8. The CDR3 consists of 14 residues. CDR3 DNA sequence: TGTGCCAGCGCCCAGCGGGAGGACCTCGGGGAGCTGTTTTTT. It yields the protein CASAQREDLGELFF.

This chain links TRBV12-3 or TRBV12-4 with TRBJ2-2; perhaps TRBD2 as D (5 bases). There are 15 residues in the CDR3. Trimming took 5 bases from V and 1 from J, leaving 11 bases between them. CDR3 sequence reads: CASSLGRGNTGELFF. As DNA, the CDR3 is TGTGCCAGCAGTCTTGGACGGGGGAACACCGGGGAGCTGTTTTTT.

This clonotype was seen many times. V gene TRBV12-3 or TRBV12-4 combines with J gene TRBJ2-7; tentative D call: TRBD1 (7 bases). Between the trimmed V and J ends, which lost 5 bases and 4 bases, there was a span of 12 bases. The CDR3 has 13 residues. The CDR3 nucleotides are TGTGCCAGCAGTCTCAGGGGGGCGTACGAGCAGTACTTC. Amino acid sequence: CASSLRGAYEQYF.

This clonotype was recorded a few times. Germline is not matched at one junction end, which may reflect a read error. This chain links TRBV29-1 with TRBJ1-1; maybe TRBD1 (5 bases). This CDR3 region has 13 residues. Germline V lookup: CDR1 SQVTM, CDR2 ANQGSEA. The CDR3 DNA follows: TGCAGCTCCTTAGAAGGGACGAACACTGAAGTTTTCTTT. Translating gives CSSLEGTNTEVFF.

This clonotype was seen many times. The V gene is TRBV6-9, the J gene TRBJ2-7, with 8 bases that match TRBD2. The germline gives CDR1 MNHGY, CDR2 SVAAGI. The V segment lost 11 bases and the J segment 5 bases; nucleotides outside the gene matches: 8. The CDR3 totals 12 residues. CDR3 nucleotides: TGTGCCGCCACCGGGACTAGTCACGAGCAGTACTTC. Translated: CAATGTSHEQYF.

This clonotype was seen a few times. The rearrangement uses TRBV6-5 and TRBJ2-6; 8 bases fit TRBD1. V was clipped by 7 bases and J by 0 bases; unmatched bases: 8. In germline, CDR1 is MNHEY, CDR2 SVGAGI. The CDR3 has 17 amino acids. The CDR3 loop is CASTRQGAASGANVLTF. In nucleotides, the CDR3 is TGTGCCAGCACCCGTCAGGGGGCGGCCTCTGGGGCCAACGTCCTGACTTTC.

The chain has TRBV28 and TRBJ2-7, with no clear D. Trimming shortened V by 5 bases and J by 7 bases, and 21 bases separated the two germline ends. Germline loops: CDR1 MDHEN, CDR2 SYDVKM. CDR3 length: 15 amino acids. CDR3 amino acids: CASSPLERPLMEQYF. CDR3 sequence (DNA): TGTGCCAGCAGTCCGCTGGAGCGACCCTTGATGGAGCAGTACTTC.

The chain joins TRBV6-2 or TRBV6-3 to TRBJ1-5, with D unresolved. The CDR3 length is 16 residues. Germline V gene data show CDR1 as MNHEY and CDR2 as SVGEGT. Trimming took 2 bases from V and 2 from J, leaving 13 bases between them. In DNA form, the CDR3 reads TGTGCCAGCAGTTACGGCGGAGGACCCGGCAATCAGCCCCAGCATTTT. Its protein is CASSYGGGPGNQPQHF.

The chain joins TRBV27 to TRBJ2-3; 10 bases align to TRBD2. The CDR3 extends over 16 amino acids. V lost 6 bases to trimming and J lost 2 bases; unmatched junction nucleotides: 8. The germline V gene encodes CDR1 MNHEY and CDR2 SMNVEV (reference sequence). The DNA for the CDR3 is TGTGCCAGCAGGCTAGCGGGAGCACTCTTCACAGATACGCAGTATTTT. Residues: CASRLAGALFTDTQYF.

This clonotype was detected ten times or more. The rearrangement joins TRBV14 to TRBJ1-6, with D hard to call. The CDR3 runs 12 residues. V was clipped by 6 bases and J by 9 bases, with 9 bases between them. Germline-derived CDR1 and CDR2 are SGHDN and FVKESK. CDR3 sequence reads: CASSSRSSPLHF. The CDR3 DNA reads TGTGCCAGCAGTTCCCGATCTTCACCCCTCCACTTT.

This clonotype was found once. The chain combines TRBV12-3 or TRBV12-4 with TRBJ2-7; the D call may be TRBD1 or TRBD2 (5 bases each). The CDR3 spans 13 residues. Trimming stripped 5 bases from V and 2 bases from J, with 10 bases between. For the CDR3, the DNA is TGTGCCAGCAGTCTTCGGGGACCCTACGAGCAGTACTTC. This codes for CASSLRGPYEQYF.

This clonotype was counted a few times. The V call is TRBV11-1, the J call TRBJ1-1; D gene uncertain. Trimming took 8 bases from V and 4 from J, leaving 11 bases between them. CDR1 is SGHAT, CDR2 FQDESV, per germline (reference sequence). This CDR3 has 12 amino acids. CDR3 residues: CASSPARTEAFF. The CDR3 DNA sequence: TGTGCCAGCTCCCCGGCCCGCACTGAAGCTTTCTTT.

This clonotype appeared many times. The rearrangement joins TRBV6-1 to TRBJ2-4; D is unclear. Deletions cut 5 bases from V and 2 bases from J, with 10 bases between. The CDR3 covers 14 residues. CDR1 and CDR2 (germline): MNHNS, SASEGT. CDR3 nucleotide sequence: TGTGCCAGCAGTCCCGGGTTGACCAAAAACATTCAGTACTTC. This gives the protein CASSPGLTKNIQYF.

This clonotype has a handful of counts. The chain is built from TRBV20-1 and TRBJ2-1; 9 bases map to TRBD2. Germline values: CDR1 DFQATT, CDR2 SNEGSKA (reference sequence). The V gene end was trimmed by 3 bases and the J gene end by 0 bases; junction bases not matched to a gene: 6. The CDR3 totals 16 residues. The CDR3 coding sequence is TGCAGTGCTAGGAGACCGACTAGCGGCTCCTACAATGAGCAGTTCTTC. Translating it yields CSARRPTSGSYNEQFF.

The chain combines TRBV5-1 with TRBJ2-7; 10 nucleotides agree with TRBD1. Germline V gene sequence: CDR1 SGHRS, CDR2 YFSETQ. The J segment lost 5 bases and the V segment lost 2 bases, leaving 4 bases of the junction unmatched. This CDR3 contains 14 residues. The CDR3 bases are TGCGCCAGCAGCTTCGGACAGGGGGAGAACGAGCAGTACTTC. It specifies CASSFGQGENEQYF.

In DNA form, the CDR3 reads TGTGCCAGCTCACGAGGGACTAGCGGGAGGGATACGCAGTATTTT. The encoded protein is CASSRGTSGRDTQYF. The chain is built from TRBV18 and TRBJ2-3; 15 bases are a match to TRBD2. Trimming cost V 4 bases and J 6 bases; bases outside gene matches: 2. Germline V CDR1 and CDR2: KGHSH, LQKENI. CDR3 length: 15 residues.

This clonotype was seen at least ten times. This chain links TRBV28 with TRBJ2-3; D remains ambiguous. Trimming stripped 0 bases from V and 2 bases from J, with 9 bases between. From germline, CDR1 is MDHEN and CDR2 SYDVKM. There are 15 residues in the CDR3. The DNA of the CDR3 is TGTGCCAGCAGTTTATGGGGAATGGACACAGATACGCAGTATTTT. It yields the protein CASSLWGMDTDTQYF.

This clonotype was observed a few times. CDR3 amino acids: CAISGEEGYTF. CDR3 nucleotides: TGTGCCATCAGTGGGGAGGAAGGCTACACCTTC. The rearrangement joins TRBV10-3 to TRBJ1-2; no clear D. CDR3 length: 11 amino acids. CDR1 ENHRY and CDR2 SYGVKD come from the germline V gene. Trimming took off 4 bases at V and 8 bases at J, with 8 bases between the two ends.

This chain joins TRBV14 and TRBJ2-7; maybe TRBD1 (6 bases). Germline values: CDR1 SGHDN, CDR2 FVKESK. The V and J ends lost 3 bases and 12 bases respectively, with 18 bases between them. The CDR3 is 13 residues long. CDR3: CASSHTRDIRWYF. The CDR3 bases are TGTGCCAGCAGCCATACCAGGGACATTAGGTGGTACTTC.

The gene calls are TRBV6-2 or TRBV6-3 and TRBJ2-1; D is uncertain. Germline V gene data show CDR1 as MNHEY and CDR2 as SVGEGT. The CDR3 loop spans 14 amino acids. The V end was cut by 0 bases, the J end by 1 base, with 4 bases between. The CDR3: CASSYSGSYNEQFF. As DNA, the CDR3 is TGTGCCAGCAGTTACTCAGGGTCCTACAATGAGCAGTTCTTC.

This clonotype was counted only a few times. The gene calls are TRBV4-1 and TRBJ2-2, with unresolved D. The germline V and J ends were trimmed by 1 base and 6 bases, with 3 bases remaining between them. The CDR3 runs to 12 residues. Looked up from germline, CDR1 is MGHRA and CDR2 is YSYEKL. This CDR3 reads CASSQVPGELFF. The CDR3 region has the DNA TGCGCCAGCAGCCAAGTCCCCGGGGAGCTGTTTTTT.